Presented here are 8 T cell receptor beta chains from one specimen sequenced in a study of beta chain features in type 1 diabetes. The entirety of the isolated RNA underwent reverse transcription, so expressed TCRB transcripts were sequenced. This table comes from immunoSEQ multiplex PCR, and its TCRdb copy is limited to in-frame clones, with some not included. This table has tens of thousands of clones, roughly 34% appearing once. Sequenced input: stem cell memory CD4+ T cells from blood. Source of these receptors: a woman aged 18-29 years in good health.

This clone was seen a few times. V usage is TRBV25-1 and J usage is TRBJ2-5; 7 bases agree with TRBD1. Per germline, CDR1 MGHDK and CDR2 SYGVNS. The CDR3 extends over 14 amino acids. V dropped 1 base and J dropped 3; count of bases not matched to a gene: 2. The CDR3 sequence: CASSELTGEETQYF. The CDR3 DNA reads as TGTGCCAGCAGTGAATTAACAGGGGAAGAGACCCAGTACTTC.

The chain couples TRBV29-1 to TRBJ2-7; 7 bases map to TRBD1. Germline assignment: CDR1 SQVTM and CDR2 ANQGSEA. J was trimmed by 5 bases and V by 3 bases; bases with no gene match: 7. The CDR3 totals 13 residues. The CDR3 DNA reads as TGCAGCGTTGAGGAACAGACAGGGAACGAGCAGTACTTC. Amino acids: CSVEEQTGNEQYF.

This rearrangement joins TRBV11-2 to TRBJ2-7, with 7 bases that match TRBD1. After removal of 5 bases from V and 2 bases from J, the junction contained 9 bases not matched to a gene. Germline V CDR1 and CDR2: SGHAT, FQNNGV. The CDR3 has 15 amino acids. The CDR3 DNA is TGTGCCAGCAGCAAGGGACAGCTGAGCGCCTACGAGCAGTACTTC. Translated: CASSKGQLSAYEQYF.

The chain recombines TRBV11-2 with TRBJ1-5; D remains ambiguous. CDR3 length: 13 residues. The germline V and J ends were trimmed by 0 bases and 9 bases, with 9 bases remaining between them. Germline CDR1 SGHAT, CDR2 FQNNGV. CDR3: CASSLDSGWPQHF. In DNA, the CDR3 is TGTGCCAGCAGCTTAGATTCGGGGTGGCCCCAGCATTTT.

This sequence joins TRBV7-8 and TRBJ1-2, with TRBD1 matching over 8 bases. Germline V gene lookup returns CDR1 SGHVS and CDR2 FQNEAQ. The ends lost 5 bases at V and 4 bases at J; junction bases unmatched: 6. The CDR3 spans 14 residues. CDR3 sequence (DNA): TGTGCCAGCAGCGGCCGGGACAGGTTCTATGGCTACACCTTC. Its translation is CASSGRDRFYGYTF.

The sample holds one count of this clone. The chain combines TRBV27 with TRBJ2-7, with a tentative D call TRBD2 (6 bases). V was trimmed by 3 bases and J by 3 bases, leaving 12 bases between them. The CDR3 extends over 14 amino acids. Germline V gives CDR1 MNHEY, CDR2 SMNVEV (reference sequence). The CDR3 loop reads CASSFRERDYEQYF. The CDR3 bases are TGTGCCAGCAGTTTCCGGGAGAGGGACTACGAGCAGTACTTC.

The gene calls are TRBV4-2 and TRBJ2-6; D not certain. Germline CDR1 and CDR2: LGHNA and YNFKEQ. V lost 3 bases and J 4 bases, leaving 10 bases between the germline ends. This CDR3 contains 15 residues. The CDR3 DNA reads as TGTGCCAGCAGCCACCTATCGGTCGGGGCCAACGTCCTGACTTTC. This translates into CASSHLSVGANVLTF.

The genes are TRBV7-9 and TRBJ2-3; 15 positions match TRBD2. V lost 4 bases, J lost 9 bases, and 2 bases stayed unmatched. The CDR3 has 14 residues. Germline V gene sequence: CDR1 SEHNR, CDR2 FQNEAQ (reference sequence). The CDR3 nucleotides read TGTGCCAGCAGCTCAGGGACTAGCGGGGGGACGCAGTATTTT. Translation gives CASSSGTSGGTQYF.